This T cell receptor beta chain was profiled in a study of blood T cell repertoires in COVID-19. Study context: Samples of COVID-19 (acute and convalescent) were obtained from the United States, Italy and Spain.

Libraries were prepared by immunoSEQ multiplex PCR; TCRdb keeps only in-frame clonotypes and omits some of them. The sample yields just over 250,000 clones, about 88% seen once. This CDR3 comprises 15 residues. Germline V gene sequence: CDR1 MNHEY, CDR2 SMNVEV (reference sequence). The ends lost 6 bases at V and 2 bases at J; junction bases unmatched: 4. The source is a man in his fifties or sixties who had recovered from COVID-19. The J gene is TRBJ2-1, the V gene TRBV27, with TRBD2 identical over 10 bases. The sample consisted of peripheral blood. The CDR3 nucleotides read TGTGCCAGCAGCTCCGGACTAGCGGCCTACAATGAGCAGTTCTTC. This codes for CASSSGLAAYNEQFF.